This TCR beta chain derives from a study of breast tumors, draining lymph nodes, adjacent tissues. Study findings and constraints: Luminal-like breast cancer showed significantly higher tumor–nontumor repertoire similarity than basal-like. Tumor repertoires ranked between lymph nodes and nontumor tissue in diversity, with V and J gene preferences.

TCRdb itself ran the multiplex PCR reads through MiXCR, one entry per CDR3 protein. The data contain over 60,000 distinct CDR3 sequences, around 52% of them singletons. V lost 5 bases and J 0 bases, leaving 11 bases between the germline ends. Germline CDR1 SGHAT, CDR2 FQNNGV. This CDR3 region has 14 residues. At least ten counts were recorded for this clonotype. Antigen unknown. The rearrangement uses TRBV11-2 and TRBJ2-7; D is perhaps TRBD1 or TRBD2 (5 bases each). The sequence was collected from a female donor with breast cancer. Some clones in this sample may be carry-over from other donors' samples. Sequencing input: breast tumor tissue. The CDR3 sequence: CASSRDVSSYEQYF. The DNA for the CDR3 is TGTGCCAGCAGCCGGGACGTCAGCTCCTACGAGCAGTACTTC.